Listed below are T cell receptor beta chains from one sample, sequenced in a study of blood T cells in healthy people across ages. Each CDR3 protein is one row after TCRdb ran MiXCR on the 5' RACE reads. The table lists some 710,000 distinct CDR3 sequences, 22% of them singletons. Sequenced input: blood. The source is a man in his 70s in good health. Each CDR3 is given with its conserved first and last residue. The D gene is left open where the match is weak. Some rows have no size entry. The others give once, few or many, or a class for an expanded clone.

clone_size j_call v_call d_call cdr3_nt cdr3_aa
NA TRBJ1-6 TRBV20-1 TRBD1 TGCAGTGCTAGAGATCGACAGGGAGGGAATTCACCCCTCCACTTT CSARDRQGGNSPLHF
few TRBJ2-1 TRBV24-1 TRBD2 TGTGCCACCACCGGGACTAGCGGGGCGAACTACAATGAGCAGTTCTTC CATTGTSGANYNEQFF
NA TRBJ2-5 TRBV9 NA TGTGCCAGCAGCGTAGGGCAAGAGACCCAGTACTTC CASSVGQETQYF
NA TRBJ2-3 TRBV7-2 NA TGTGCCAGCAGCCTATCCAACCGACGCACAGATACGCAGTATTTT CASSLSNRRTDTQYF
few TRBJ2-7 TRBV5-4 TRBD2 TGTGCCAGCAGCTTGAGACTAGCGGGGGTTTACGAGCAGTACTTC CASSLRLAGVYEQYF
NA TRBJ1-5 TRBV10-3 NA TGTGCCATCAGTGACTTCAATCACAGGGCGGGGAAAGGCAATCAGCCCCAGCATTTT CAISDFNHRAGKGNQPQHF
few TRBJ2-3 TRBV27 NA TGTGCCAGCAGCGCGGACACTCGAGGGGCAGATACGCAGTATTTT CASSADTRGADTQYF
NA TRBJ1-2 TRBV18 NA TGTGCCAGCTCACCTGGGACGGATCCCTCTGGCTACACCTTC CASSPGTDPSGYTF
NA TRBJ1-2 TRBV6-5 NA TGTGCCAGCAGTAGGAACAGGGACGGTGGCTACACCTTC CASSRNRDGGYTF
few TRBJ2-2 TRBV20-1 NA TGCAGTGCTAGAGAGGACCCGACGAACACCGGGGAGCTGTTTTTT CSAREDPTNTGELFF
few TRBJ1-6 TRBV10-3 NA TGTGCCATCAGTGGCGGACAGTATAATTCACCCCTCCACTTT CAISGGQYNSPLHF
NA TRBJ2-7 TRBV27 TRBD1 TGTGCCAGCAGTCCAACAGGGGCTACCTACGAGCAGTACTTC CASSPTGATYEQYF
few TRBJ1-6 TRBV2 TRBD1 TGTGCCAGCAGTGTGGGACAGGGAGACGGTTCACCCCTCCACTTT CASSVGQGDGSPLHF
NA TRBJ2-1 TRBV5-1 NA TGCGCCAGCAGCATGGACCAGAGCTCCTACAATGAGCAGTTCTTC CASSMDQSSYNEQFF
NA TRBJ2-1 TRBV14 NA TGTGCCAGCAGCCAAGAGAGAGGATTTGAGCAGTTCTTC CASSQERGFEQFF
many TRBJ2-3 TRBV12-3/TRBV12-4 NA TGTGCCAGCAGTTACGGTCATACGCAGTATTTT CASSYGHTQYF
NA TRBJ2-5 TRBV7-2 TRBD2 TGTGCCAGCAGCTTAGAGCGGGGGTTCCAAGAGACCCAGTACTTC CASSLERGFQETQYF
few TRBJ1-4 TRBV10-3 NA TGTGCCATCAGCCGGACGGGCCTAAATGAAAAACTGTTTTTT CAISRTGLNEKLFF
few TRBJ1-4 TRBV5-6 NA TGTGCCAGCAGCTTCGGGCGACAGCCTAATGAAAAACTGTTTTTT CASSFGRQPNEKLFF
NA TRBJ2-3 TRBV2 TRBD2 TGTGCCAGCGGACTAGCTGGGGGGTATTTT CASGLAGGYF
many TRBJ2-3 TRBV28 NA TGTGCCAGCAGTTCGTACGAGCGGGTCACAGATACGCAGTATTTT CASSSYERVTDTQYF
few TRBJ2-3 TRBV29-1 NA TGCAGCGTTGAAGGTCGGAGTTCCACAGATACGCAGTATTTT CSVEGRSSTDTQYF
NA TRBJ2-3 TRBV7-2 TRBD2 TGTGCCAGCAGCTTCGGTCTACTAGCGGGGACGAGCACAGATACGCAGTATTTT CASSFGLLAGTSTDTQYF
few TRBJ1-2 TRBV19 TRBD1 TGTGCCACCAAAGGGGACAGTCGGGCCCGCGGCTACACCTTC CATKGDSRARGYTF
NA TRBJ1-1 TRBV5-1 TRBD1 TGCGCCAGCAGCTCGCTACGGCGGGACAGGAACACTGAAGCTTTCTTT CASSSLRRDRNTEAFF
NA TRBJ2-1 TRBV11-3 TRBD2 TGTGCCAGCAGCCCATCTAGCGGGGCCTCCTACAATGAGCAGTTCTTC CASSPSSGASYNEQFF
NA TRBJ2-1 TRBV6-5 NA TGTGCCAGCAGCCTGAGGCGCTCCTACAATGAGCAGTTCTTC CASSLRRSYNEQFF
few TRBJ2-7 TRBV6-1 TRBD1 TGTGCCAGCAGATTGGACAGGGGGGAACACGAGCAGTACTTC CASRLDRGEHEQYF
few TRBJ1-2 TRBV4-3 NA TGCGCCAGCAGCCATCGGGGGGGGAACTATGGCTACACCTTC CASSHRGGNYGYTF
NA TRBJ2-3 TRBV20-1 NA TGCAGTGCTCAGACTAGTGAGGATACGCAGTACTTT CSAQTSEDTQYF
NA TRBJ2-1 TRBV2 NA TGTGCCAGTGGGCGAGGCGATGAGCAGCTCTTC CASGRGDEQLF
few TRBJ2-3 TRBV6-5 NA TGTGCCAGCAGACCTGACTGGGGGGCAGATACGCAGTATTTT CASRPDWGADTQYF
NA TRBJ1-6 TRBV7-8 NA TGTGCCAGCAGCTTAGGGCCCCCTAGTTCGCCCCTCCACTTT CASSLGPPSSPLHF
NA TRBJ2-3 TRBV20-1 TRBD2 TGCAGTGCTACGGGACTAGCGGGGTGGGCAGATACGCAGTATTTT CSATGLAGWADTQYF
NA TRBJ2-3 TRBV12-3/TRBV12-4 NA TGTGCCAGCGGAACCCTCAGACTAGGGGACTTCACAGATACGCAGTATTTT CASGTLRLGDFTDTQYF
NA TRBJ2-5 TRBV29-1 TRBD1 TGCAGCGTTCAACAGGGGGCGTCGGCCGAGACCCAGTACTTC CSVQQGASAETQYF
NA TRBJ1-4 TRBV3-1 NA TGTGCCAGCAGCCGTGGGGCAGCAACTAGTGAAAAACTGTTTTTT CASSRGAATSEKLFF
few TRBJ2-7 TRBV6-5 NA TGTGCCAGCAGTTACTCGTTTAGCGGAAAAAGTTACGAGCAGTACTTC CASSYSFSGKSYEQYF
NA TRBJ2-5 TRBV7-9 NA TGTGCCAGCAGCTTCCAGCTCACACAAGAGACCCAGTACTTC CASSFQLTQETQYF
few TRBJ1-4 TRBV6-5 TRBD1 TGTGCCAGCAGTTCCACAGGGGGCTGGGGTGAAGAACTGTTTTTT CASSSTGGWGEELFF
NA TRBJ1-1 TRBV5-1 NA TGCGCCAGCAGCCCAGTACCGGGACGGGGCACTGAAGCTTTCTTT CASSPVPGRGTEAFF
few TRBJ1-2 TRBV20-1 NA TGCAGTGCTAGTACTGCAAACTATGGCTACACCTTC CSASTANYGYTF
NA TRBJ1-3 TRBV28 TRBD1 TGTGCCAGCAGTGCTCCGGGACAGCCACCTGGAAACACCATATATTTT CASSAPGQPPGNTIYF
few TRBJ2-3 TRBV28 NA TGTGCCAACATCCGGGCCAGCACAGATACGCAGTATTTT CANIRASTDTQYF
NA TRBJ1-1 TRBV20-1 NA TGCAGTGCTGGGGTAGGCCGACTAGGAGGTACTGAAGCTTTCTTT CSAGVGRLGGTEAFF
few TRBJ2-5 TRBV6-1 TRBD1 TGTGCCAGCAGTAATCTCGGGACAGGGGAAGAGACCCAGTACTTC CASSNLGTGEETQYF
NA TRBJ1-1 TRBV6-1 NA TGTGCCAGCAGGATAAGCGGGGTTGGGACTGAAGCTTTCTTT CASRISGVGTEAFF
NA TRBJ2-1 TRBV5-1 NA TGCGCCAGCAGCTTGGAACAGGGCCAGGGCTATGAGCAGTTCTTC CASSLEQGQGYEQFF
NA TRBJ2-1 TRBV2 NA TGTGCCAGCACCACTCAAGGGAGCTCCTACAATGAGCAGTTCTTC CASTTQGSSYNEQFF
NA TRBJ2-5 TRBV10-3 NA TGTGCCATCAGTGAGTCGCTAGCCGGTATCGAAGAGACCCAGTACTTC CAISESLAGIEETQYF
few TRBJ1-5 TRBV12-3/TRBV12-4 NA TGTGCCAGCAGGGACAATAATCAGCCCCAGCATTTT CASRDNNQPQHF
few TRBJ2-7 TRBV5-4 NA TGTGCCAGCAGCTTGTTTGGGACGGTAGAATACGAGCAGTACTTC CASSLFGTVEYEQYF
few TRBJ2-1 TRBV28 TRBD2 TGTGCCACCCTTCTAGGGCTAGCGGGGAATGAGCAGTTCTTC CATLLGLAGNEQFF
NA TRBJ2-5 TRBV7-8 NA TGTGCCAGCAGCTTAGGGCTAGCGCCCAAAGAGACCCAGTACTTC CASSLGLAPKETQYF
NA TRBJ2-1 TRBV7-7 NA NA CASSFGSGKNEQFF